Listed below are T cell receptor beta chains from one sample, sequenced in a study of shared clonotypes between healthy human individuals. TCRdb's table, derived via immunoSEQ multiplex PCR, lists solely in-frame clones and lacks some. The data contain 2 million to 2.5 million clones, about 95% of them seen just once; the ten biggest clones take up 0.1% to 0.15%. Sequencing was performed on naive CD4+ T cells sorted from blood. All receptors derive from a man younger than 35 in good health. Each CDR3 is given without its conserved first and last residue. Clone size is shown for a subset of rows, as once, few, many or a class of expanded clone.

size,V,CDR3
.,TRBV30,AWSDRVRSYGYT
once,TRBV28,ASSKAGTGFSYEQY
.,TRBV5-1,ASSPNPAGTGINQPQH
.,TRBV7-6,ASSSINGGTRETQY
.,TRBV10-1,ASRLDETQY
.,TRBV6-1,ASSKDRYEQY
.,TRBV10-1,ASSGAGAGELF
once,TRBV5-5,ASSPLQGQGSPLH
.,TRBV28,ASSGLLGERQPQH
.,TRBV6-1,ASSARDRGLRRGD
.,TRBV7-8,ASSSRLAGEVPDTQY
once,TRBV9,ASSGTSGRAGELF
.,TRBV18,ASSPPSVAGGTGELF
once,TRBV2,ASSYRTGENQPQH
.,TRBV18,ASSPTERQPQH
.,TRBV7-2,ASSPQSVAYEQY
.,TRBV6-1,ASSEYRGNTGELF
.,TRBV5-6,ASSLNSLDYGYT
.,TRBV9,ASSGVGGHYGYT
.,TRBV28,ASTGGLTEAF
.,TRBV5-4,ASSPRSGQVNEKLF
.,TRBV7-2,ASSLVENIQY
.,TRBV30,AWSATGLRGEKLF
.,TRBV28,ASSLEGAGGYT
once,TRBV5-1,ASERGQGNTGELF
.,TRBV27,ASSRSPLGATPTYEQY
.,TRBV19,ASSMGGSWEQY
few,TRBV18,ASSPQRGRGYNEQF
.,TRBV11-2,ASSFQGGGYGYT
few,TRBV11-2,ASSSPDSRYYGYT
.,TRBV7-9,ASSLAGQGPQH
.,TRBV15,ATSRAPLSGKAYEQY
.,TRBV5-1,ASSPSGGKETEAF
.,TRBV28,ASNIGAASGAQH
.,TRBV4-1,ASSQATGMNTEAF
.,TRBV7-2,ASSAPLAHYEQY
.,TRBV19,ASSIDPTGHSNQPQH
.,TRBV27,ASRGGQDLSNQPQH
.,TRBV28,ASSFSGARTEAF
.,TRBV9,ASNRQSPFYEQY
.,TRBV5-1,ASSYPEETQY
.,TRBV5-6,ASSLLPGNNSPLH
.,TRBV7-6,ASSLAYGGGPNQPQH
.,TRBV30,AWSVLALYNEQF
.,TRBV9,ASSVGQGASYEQY
.,TRBV5-1,ASSSGLAVYNEQF
.,TRBV25-1,ASGGSNSGNTIY
.,TRBV19,ASSGPGTGVSGYT
.,TRBV5-1,ASSSGHLYEQY
.,TRBV6-6,ASSYSRDEQF